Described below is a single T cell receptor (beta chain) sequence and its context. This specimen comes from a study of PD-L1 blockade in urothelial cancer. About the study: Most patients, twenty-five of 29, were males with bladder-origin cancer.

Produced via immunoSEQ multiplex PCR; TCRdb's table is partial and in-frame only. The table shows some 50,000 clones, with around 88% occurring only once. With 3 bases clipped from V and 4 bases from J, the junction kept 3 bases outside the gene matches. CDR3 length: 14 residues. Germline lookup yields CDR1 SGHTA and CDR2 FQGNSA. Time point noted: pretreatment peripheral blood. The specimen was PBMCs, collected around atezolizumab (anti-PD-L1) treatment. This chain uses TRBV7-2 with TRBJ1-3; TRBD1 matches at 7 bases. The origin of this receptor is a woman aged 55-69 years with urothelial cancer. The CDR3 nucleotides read TGTGCCAGCAGCTTCCTGACAGGGGGAAACACCATATATTTT. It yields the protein CASSFLTGGNTIYF.